The clone carrying this T cell receptor beta chain was seen just once. The V end lost 4 bases, the J end lost 7 bases, and 12 bases lay between the germline ends. CDR3 size: 12 residues. Germline values: CDR1 SGHRS, CDR2 YFSETQ. The record originates from a study of PD-1 and CTLA-4 blockade in melanoma. Generated by immunoSEQ multiplex PCR, the TCRdb table keeps only in-frame clones and is missing some. The table lists 15,000 to 20,000 clones, over 60% of them singletons. This rearrangement joins TRBV5-1 to TRBJ2-7, with D perhaps assigned TRBD1 or TRBD2 (5 bases each). The sequencing here drew on CD8+ T cells from peripheral blood, taken before anti-PD-1 treatment. The sequence came from a human donor with melanoma. In nucleotides, the CDR3 is TGCGCCAGCAGCCTAGGGACCACGGAGCAGTACTTC. Protein product: CASSLGTTEQYF. Full variable domain (outside the CDR3, taken from reference TRBV5-1 and TRBJ2-7): KAGVTQTPRYLIKTRGQQVTLSCSPISGHRSVSWYQQTPGQGLQFLFEYFSETQRNKGNFPGRFSGRQFSNSRSEMNVSTLELGDSALYLCASSLGTTEQYFGPGTRLTVT.